What follows are 6 T cell receptor beta chains derived from one specimen sequenced in a study of blood T cell repertoires in COVID-19. This table comes from immunoSEQ multiplex PCR, and its TCRdb copy is limited to in-frame clones, with some not included. This sample carries approximately 350,000 clones, over 75% of them seen once, and the ten largest clones take roughly 0.99%. The sample consisted of PBMCs or T cells enriched from blood (not recorded which). The receptors shown here come from a man between 18 and 29 years old who had recovered from COVID-19.

This clone has just one count. V and J are TRBV7-6 and TRBJ2-1; 12 bases fit TRBD2. Per germline, CDR1 SGHVS and CDR2 FNYEAQ. The ends lost 6 bases at V and 0 bases at J; junction bases unmatched: 15. The CDR3 is made up of 20 amino acids. CDR3 sequence (DNA): TGTGCCAGCAGTTCGAGGTCGACTAGCGGGAGCTCGGGCTCCTACAATGAGCAGTTCTTC. This translates into CASSSRSTSGSSGSYNEQFF. The full variable domain, in which reference TRBV7-6 and TRBJ2-1 provide the parts outside the CDR3, is GAGVSQSPRYKVTKRGQDVALRCDPISGHVSLYWYRQALGQGPEFLTYFNYEAQQDKSGLPNDRFSAERPEGSISTLTIQRTEQRDSAMYRCASSSRSTSGSSGSYNEQFFGPGTRLTVL.

The chain recombines TRBV28 with TRBJ1-2, with D tentatively TRBD1 (6 bases). CDR1 MDHEN and CDR2 SYDVKM come from the germline V gene. The CDR3 is made up of 14 amino acids. V was clipped by 6 bases and J by 7 bases, with 18 bases between them. The CDR3: CASSLPRGAVGYTF. In DNA, the CDR3 is TGTGCCAGCAGCCTCCCGCGGGGGGCGGTTGGCTACACCTTC.

The chain combines TRBV7-2 with TRBJ2-7; 8 nucleotides align to TRBD2. This CDR3 has 16 residues. Germline values: CDR1 SGHTA, CDR2 FQGNSA. Germline trimming cut 5 bases from V and 3 bases from J; bases unmatched to any gene: 12. The CDR3 DNA is TGTGCCAGCAGCCTCCAGACTAGCGCCGGGATCTACGAGCAGTACTTC. The encoded protein is CASSLQTSAGIYEQYF.

This rearrangement joins TRBV3-1 (or the pseudogene TRBV3-2) to TRBJ2-7; 8 bases map to TRBD1. CDR1 LGHDT and CDR2 YNNKEL come from the germline V gene (reference sequence). The CDR3 is 15 residues long. The V gene end was trimmed by 2 bases and the J gene end by 1 base; junction bases not matched to a gene: 4. CDR3 region: CASSQTGGASYEQYF. CDR3 DNA: TGTGCCAGCAGCCAAACAGGGGGTGCTTCCTACGAGCAGTACTTC.

The genes are TRBV7-3 and TRBJ1-1; 7 bases match TRBD1. CDR1 and CDR2 (germline): SGHTA, FQGTGA. CDR3 length equals 13 residues. J gave up 5 bases and V 8 bases, and 8 bases lay outside the gene matches. The CDR3: CASGRQGNTEAFF. The CDR3 region has the DNA TGTGCCAGCGGCCGACAGGGTAATACTGAAGCTTTCTTT.

In this sample, this clone turned up once. The rearrangement joins TRBV27 to TRBJ1-1, with D uncertain. Germline V lookup: CDR1 MNHEY, CDR2 SMNVEV (reference sequence). The CDR3 covers 14 residues. V gave up 6 bases and J gave up 1 base, with 12 bases separating them. CDR3 sequence: CASRRRRENTEAFF. In nucleotides, the CDR3 is TGTGCCAGCAGACGCAGGCGGGAGAACACTGAAGCTTTCTTT.